The 20 T cell receptor beta chains presented below share a single source sample, sequenced in a study of esophageal squamous cell carcinoma under preoperative chemotherapy listed by TCRdb under 2018. The time point label, as the study defines it: after preoperative PTX-NDP chemotherapy. Libraries were made using PCR. The sequencer listed for this sample is HiSeq X Ten. The raw public reads went through TCRdb reprocessing: fastp at Q25, MiXCR clone calling, in-frame beta chains kept. Rows are unified per CDR3 protein, each entry keeping the most common DNA and genes. A total of 9,000 to 13,000 distinct CDR3 sequences appear in this sample, roughly 63% of them only once. Clones ranked in the top ten supply less than 35% of the sample. The sample here was taken from a patient given preoperative chemotherapy. These receptors all stem from a human donor with esophageal squamous cell carcinoma. The donor label of this sample is uncertain.

Only a few counts were recorded for this clonotype. The CDR3 spells CAGSGARGPDTQYF. The CDR3 nucleotides are TGTGCGGGCAGTGGGGCGAGGGGTCCAGATACGCAGTATTTT. This chain uses TRBV6-1 with TRBJ2-3, with D perhaps being TRBD1 or TRBD2 (5 bases each). The CDR3 runs 14 residues. CDR1 is MNHNS and CDR2 is SASEGT in the germline V gene.

On this clonotype itself: At one end the junction does not follow the germline gene, possibly because of a read error. V is TRBV6-1 and J is TRBJ2-3; D might be TRBD1 or TRBD2, each matching 5 bases. The CDR3 is made up of 16 amino acids. CDR1 and CDR2 (germline): MNHNS, SASEGT. This CDR3 is CACSGFGGSDTDTQYF. The CDR3, as DNA: TGTGCCTGCAGTGGATTTGGGGGAAGCGACACAGATACGCAGTATTTC.

This clonotype has more than one count but fewer than ten. CDR3 amino acids: CAGSGGSDPETQYF. For the CDR3, the DNA is TGTGCGGGGAGTGGGGGGAGTGACCCAGAGACCCAGTACTTC. The chain recombines TRBV10-3 with TRBJ2-4; tentatively, D is TRBD2 (6 bases). The J call is in doubt because the DNA end fits TRBJ2-5 better. CDR1 and CDR2 from the germline V gene are ENHRY and SYGVKD. The CDR3 has 14 residues.

Remarks on this clonotype: The junction and the germline gene differ at one end; a read error may be behind it. V is TRBV6-1 and J is TRBJ2-3; the D call may be TRBD1 or TRBD2 (5 bases each). CDR1 is MNHNS, CDR2 SASEGT, per germline. This CDR3 has 16 residues. The CDR3 region has the DNA TGTGCCAGCGGGGGATTTGGGGGAAGCTGCACAGATACCCAGTACTTT. It codes for CASGGFGGSCTDTQYF.

The CDR3 loop reads CASREGLAGGNLEFF. The CDR3 region has the DNA TGTGCCAGCAGAGAGGGACTAGCGGGAGGGAATCTCGAGTTCTTC. V gene TRBV6-1 combines with J gene TRBJ2-1, with 16 nucleotides matching TRBD2. The CDR3 sequence is 15 residues long. J lost 14 bases, V lost 6 bases, and 10 bases had no gene match. CDR1 is MNHNS, CDR2 SASEGT, per germline.

The chain has TRBV10-2 and TRBJ2-1; D uncertain. Germline V gene sequence: CDR1 WSHSY, CDR2 SAAADI. The CDR3 runs 11 residues. The ends were cut back, 8 bases at V and 8 bases at J, with 10 bases in the middle. This CDR3 is CASSPRHEQFF. The CDR3 DNA is TGCGCCAGCTCCCCTAGGCATGAGCAGTTCTTC.

This rearrangement joins TRBV6-4 to TRBJ2-7; the match to TRBD1 covers 8 bases. V lost 6 bases, J lost 4 bases, and 5 bases stayed unmatched. Germline loops: CDR1 MRHNA, CDR2 SNTAGT. The CDR3 extends over 13 amino acids. The CDR3 protein is CASSTDRGYEQYF. CDR3 in DNA: TGTGCCAGCAGCACCGACAGGGGTTACGAGCAGTACTTC.

This clonotype was picked up a small number of times. This chain connects TRBV6-1 to TRBJ2-7, with D possibly called TRBD1 or TRBD2 (5 bases each). Deletions cut 1 base from V and 0 bases from J, with 10 bases between. This CDR3 comprises 15 residues. Germline-derived CDR1 and CDR2 are MNHNS and SASEGT. In DNA form, the CDR3 reads TGTGCCAGCAGTGAAGGGGACCCAAGCTCCTACGAGCAGTACTTC. This encodes CASSEGDPSSYEQYF.

The chain uses TRBV7-6 and TRBJ1-1, with 9 positions matching TRBD1. Germline CDR1 SGHVS, CDR2 FNYEAQ. With V trimmed by 1 base and J by 5 bases, 2 bases remained unmatched. There are 14 residues in the CDR3. This CDR3 reads CASSLDRGRTEAFF. CDR3 DNA sequence: TGTGCCAGCAGCTTAGACAGGGGGCGGACTGAAGCTTTCTTT.

Remarks on this clonotype: At one of its ends the junction is not consistent with the germline gene, which may arise from a read error. The chain has TRBV6-1 and TRBJ2-1; D unclear. The germline V gene encodes CDR1 MNHNS and CDR2 SASEGT. The CDR3 totals 13 residues. The CDR3 loop is CASSEKVYNEQFF. CDR3 DNA sequence: TGTGCCAGCAGTGAAAAAGTTTACAATGAGCAGTTCTTT.

The V gene is TRBV6-1, the J gene TRBJ1-6, with TRBD1 identical over 9 bases. J was trimmed by 10 bases and V by 4 bases; bases with no gene match: 5. This CDR3 contains 14 residues. Germline V gene lookup returns CDR1 MNHNS and CDR2 SASEGT. Here the CDR3 DNA reads TGTGCCAGCAGTGTAACGACAGGGGGATCACCCCTCCACTTT. Amino acid sequence: CASSVTTGGSPLHF.

J is TRBJ2-5 and V is TRBV12-3 or TRBV12-4, with 10 bases lining up with TRBD1. The tail of the sequence fits TRBJ2-7 better, so the J call may be wrong. This CDR3 spans 18 amino acids. CDR3 DNA sequence: TGTGCCAGCAGTTTTTCCGCCACCGGGACAGGGGTCTTCTACGAGCAGTACTTC. This gives the protein CASSFSATGTGVFYEQYF.

The genes are TRBV12-3 or TRBV12-4 and TRBJ2-5; TRBD1 matches at 12 bases. The CDR3 totals 16 residues. The junction had 10 bases not matched to a gene; V was cut back by 0 bases and J by 11 bases. CDR3: CASSLAGTGGYNEQYF. The CDR3 DNA sequence: TGTGCCAGCAGTTTAGCCGGGACAGGGGGCTACAATGAGCAGTACTTC.

The chain carries TRBV10-3 and TRBJ2-3; TRBD2 matches at 12 bases. CDR3 size: 17 residues. CDR1 ENHRY and CDR2 SYGVKD come from the germline V gene. V trimming: 9 bases; J trimming: 2 bases; junction bases outside the gene matches: 12. CDR3 in amino acids: CAIRLAGEAVNTDTQYF. The DNA for the CDR3 is TGTGCCATTCGACTAGCGGGAGAGGCGGTGAACACAGATACGCAGTATTTT.

This clonotype was observed once. The chain employs TRBV11-2 and TRBJ2-1, with 13 bases identical to TRBD2. The J call may be mistaken, given a closer DNA end match to TRBJ2-7. Germline-derived CDR1 and CDR2 are SGHAT and FQNNGV. The CDR3 totals 16 residues. Here the CDR3 reads CASSPPGLAGLYEQYF. Written as DNA, the CDR3 is TGTGCCAGCAGCCCGCCGGGACTAGCGGGATTGTACGAGCAGTACTTC.

In regard to this clonotype: The junction and the germline gene differ at one end; a read error may be behind it. The chain couples TRBV6-1 to TRBJ2-3; tentative D call: TRBD2 (6 bases). This CDR3 comprises 15 residues. Germline-derived CDR1 and CDR2 are MNHNS and SASEGT. CDR3 loop: CASISAGSSKDTQYF. DNA for the CDR3: TGTGCCAGCATCTCGGCGGGGTCAAGCAAAGATACGCAGTACTTT.

This clonotype is a singleton in its sample. The V and J genes are TRBV6-1 and TRBJ2-1; a possible D gene is TRBD1 (6 bases). The CDR3 spans 15 residues. Germline V gives CDR1 MNHNS, CDR2 SASEGT. Trimming removed 10 bases at V and 0 bases at J, with 16 bases between. CDR3 amino acids: CATRNRDSSYNEQFF. The CDR3 nucleotides read TGTGCCACCCGAAACAGGGATAGCTCCTACAATGAGCAGTTCTTC.

This clonotype appeared once. The V call is TRBV27, the J call TRBJ2-4; perhaps TRBD1 as D (5 bases). The tail of the sequence fits TRBJ2-3 better, so the J call may be wrong. Looked up from germline, CDR1 is MNHEY and CDR2 is SMNVEV (reference sequence). This CDR3 is built from 13 residues. The CDR3 sequence is CARGRNAFHTQYF. CDR3 bases: TGTGCCAGGGGGCGGAATGCATTTCACACGCAGTATTTT.

The chain links TRBV6-4 to TRBJ2-3; 7 bases are a match to TRBD2. The V gene's germline CDR1 is MRHNA and CDR2 SNTAGT. The CDR3 is 16 amino acids. Trimming cost V 0 bases and J 11 bases; bases outside gene matches: 14. In nucleotides, the CDR3 is TGTGCCAGCAGTGACTCGGGGGGGAGCGCCAAAAATATGCAGTATTTT. It is translated as CASSDSGGSAKNMQYF.

The chain joins TRBV6-1 to TRBJ2-3, with D uncertain. The J call is doubtful: the DNA matches TRBJ2-7 better. The CDR3 is made up of 11 amino acids. CDR1 and CDR2 (germline): MNHNS, SASEGT. CDR3 sequence reads: CASSGRYEQYF. In DNA, the CDR3 is TGTGCCAGCAGTGGTCGATACGAGCAGTACTTC.